This is a list of T cell receptor beta chains from one sample in a study of blood T cell repertoires in COVID-19. Some clones are missing from TCRdb's copy, which holds only in-frame ones; the method was immunoSEQ multiplex PCR. The sample shows roughly 220,000 clones, more than 80% of them seen only once. Sequencing was carried out using PBMCs or T cells enriched from blood (not recorded which). The source is a woman aged 40 to 50 with acute COVID-19. Both conserved end residues are part of each CDR3. Fields, in order: D gene, V gene, clone size, J gene, CDR3 DNA, CDR3 protein. The D gene is left open where the match is weak. The size of a clone is reported for some rows only, either as once, few or many, or as a class for expanded clones.

NA	TRBV12-3/TRBV12-4	NA	TRBJ1-4	TGTGCCAGCAGTTTTTCCCTATTCGGAAAACTGTTTTTT	CASSFSLFGKLFF
NA	TRBV2	NA	TRBJ1-2	TGTGCCAGCAGTGAAGCCCAGGGGAACTACACCTTC	CASSEAQGNYTF
NA	TRBV5-1	NA	TRBJ1-1	TGCGCCAGCAGCCTCAGTGGACAGTCGGGGACTGAAGCTTTCTTT	CASSLSGQSGTEAFF
NA	TRBV28	NA	TRBJ1-5	TGTGCCAGCAGTGTAGGCAATCAGCCCCAGCATTTT	CASSVGNQPQHF
NA	TRBV27	NA	TRBJ1-1	TGTGCCAGCAGTTTATACGGTATGAACACTGAAGCTTTCTTT	CASSLYGMNTEAFF
NA	TRBV7-9	NA	TRBJ2-3	TGTGCCAGCAGTCTTGACTATCCCACAGATACGCAGTATTTT	CASSLDYPTDTQYF
TRBD1	TRBV13	NA	TRBJ1-4	TGTGCCAGCAGCTTAGGACAGGGGGCTTGGCGGGAAAAACTGTTTTTT	CASSLGQGAWREKLFF
NA	TRBV6-5	NA	TRBJ1-1	TGTGCCAGCAGTTACTCAGGGGGTGGTGCTTTCTTT	CASSYSGGGAFF
TRBD1	TRBV29-1	few	TRBJ1-2	TGCAGCGTGGGGGGACAGGGGGACTATGGCTACACCTTC	CSVGGQGDYGYTF
NA	TRBV5-5	NA	TRBJ1-1	TGTGCCAGCAGCCGAACAGGGAACGGTGAAGCTTTCTTT	CASSRTGNGEAFF
NA	TRBV5-1	NA	TRBJ2-2	TGCGCCAGCAGCTTGGCGGTAACCGGGGAGCTGTTTTTT	CASSLAVTGELFF
TRBD2	TRBV5-5	NA	TRBJ2-1	TGTGCCAGCAGCTTGTCCCACCTAGCGGGGGGCCATGAGCAGTTCTTC	CASSLSHLAGGHEQFF
TRBD2	TRBV11-2	NA	TRBJ2-1	TGTGCCAGCAGCTTAGGGTGGACTAGCGGGGGTTATGAGCAGTTCTTC	CASSLGWTSGGYEQFF
NA	TRBV19	NA	TRBJ1-3	TGTGCCAGTAATGGCGGGGGGCTTGGAAACACCATATATTTT	CASNGGGLGNTIYF
TRBD2	TRBV4-3	NA	TRBJ2-1	TGCGCCAGCAGCCAAGCCCCTAGCGGTTACAATGAGCAGTTCTTC	CASSQAPSGYNEQFF
NA	TRBV5-4	few	TRBJ1-2	TGTGCCAGCAGCACGTATCAACGGAGGGGTGGCTACACCTTC	CASSTYQRRGGYTF
TRBD1	TRBV5-1	NA	TRBJ2-2	TGCGCCAGTCATTCCGGGACAGGGAAGGGCGGGGAGCTGTTTTTT	CASHSGTGKGGELFF
TRBD1	TRBV6-1	NA	TRBJ1-5	TGTGCCAGCAGTGCGACAGGGAAAGGAGGCAATCAGCCCCAGCATTTT	CASSATGKGGNQPQHF
NA	TRBV4-2	few	TRBJ1-2	TGTGCCAGCAGCCGGACGCGGTTAGCGGAGGGCTACACCTTC	CASSRTRLAEGYTF